This TCR beta chain was captured in a study of identical twins. Study-wide results and caveats: With abundant cord blood beta clonotypes, insertions were fewer; memory repertoires showed no such pattern. For zero-insertion analyses, partial confounding could come from invariant MAIT and iNKT cells. Twin pairs' shared out-of-frame alpha sequences were enriched in low generation probability.

A note on this clonotype: Its specificity is not known.

V gave up 1 base and J gave up 0 bases, with 16 bases separating them. CDR3 length: 17 amino acids. Germline CDR1 and CDR2: SGHVS and FQNEAQ. Each cDNA held unique molecular identifiers, and template switching gave it a universal primer site. MiXCR was run by TCRdb on the 5' RACE reads, yielding one entry per CDR3 protein. The profile covers a few hundred thousand distinct CDR3 sequences, with roughly 18% appearing a single time and approximately 12% taken by the ten largest. This TCR came from a man aged 45-60 years in good health. The sample was naive T cells sorted from blood. The gene calls are TRBV7-8 and TRBJ2-7; D may be TRBD2 (7 bases). CDR3 nucleotide sequence: TGTGCCAGCAGCTTAGGTCGCGGGGGCCGAAGCTCCTACGAGCAGTACTTC. Its protein product is CASSLGRGGRSSYEQYF.